The 16 T cell receptor beta chains in this list originate from one sample, sequenced in a study of blood T cells in healthy people across ages (dated by TCRdb to the mid-2010s). Library prep was done by 5' RACE. The sequencer listed for this sample is Illumina HiSeq 2500. A second roughly 7 to 11 cycle PCR used a sample-barcoded 5' primer and a J-beta primer mix. TCRdb passed the public sequencing reads through fastp at Q25 and MiXCR, retaining productive beta sequences. Rows are unified per CDR3 protein, each entry keeping the most common DNA and genes. The table for this sample lists about a million distinct CDR3 sequences; 40% to 60% of them were counted only once. Of the sample, 13% falls within the top ten clones. The source material was blood. The receptors shown here come from a man aged 30-40 years in good health.

For this clonotype: A much larger clone is a single base away; this may be a read error. J is TRBJ2-3 and V is TRBV12-3 or TRBV12-4; 7 bases agree with TRBD1. The ends lost 3 bases at V and 1 base at J; junction bases unmatched: 4. This CDR3 region has 15 residues. DNA of the CDR3: TGTGCCAGCAGTTTTACAGGGGTGGGCACAGATACGCAGTATTTT. This sequence encodes CASSFTGVGTDTQYF.

V and J are TRBV3-1 and TRBJ2-1; 10 bases are a match to TRBD2. The CDR3 loop spans 19 amino acids. Trimming cost V 0 bases and J 8 bases; bases outside gene matches: 16. Germline assignment: CDR1 LGHDT and CDR2 YNNKEL (reference sequence). This CDR3 is CASSQEGEYSGGEVYEQFF. In DNA, the CDR3 is TGTGCCAGCAGCCAAGAGGGGGAATACAGCGGGGGGGAGGTTTATGAGCAGTTCTTC.

The chain employs TRBV6-5 and TRBJ2-7; D possibly corresponds to TRBD2 (6 bases). V lost 5 bases and J 0 bases, leaving 11 bases between the germline ends. Germline V gene sequence: CDR1 MNHEY, CDR2 SVGAGI. The CDR3 consists of 14 residues. Here the CDR3 DNA reads TGTGCCAGCAGTAGGGACTTCAGCTCCTACGAGCAGTACTTC. Protein product: CASSRDFSSYEQYF.

This chain connects TRBV2 to TRBJ1-6; D may be TRBD1 (5 bases). Trimming shortened V by 1 base and J by 5 bases, and 6 bases separated the two germline ends. The CDR3 sequence is 14 residues long. Germline V gives CDR1 SNHLY, CDR2 FYNNEI. CDR3 in DNA: TGTGCCAGCAGTGAAGGACAGAATAATTCACCCCTCCACTTT. Protein: CASSEGQNNSPLHF.

The chain has TRBV2 and TRBJ2-1, with TRBD1 identical over 9 bases. J was trimmed by 4 bases and V by 6 bases; bases with no gene match: 13. CDR3 length: 17 amino acids. CDR1 SNHLY and CDR2 FYNNEI come from the germline V gene. CDR3 bases: TGTGCCAGCAGGGCGGGACAGGGAAGTTTCAATTACAATGAGCAGTTCTTC. This gives the protein CASRAGQGSFNYNEQFF.

The chain couples TRBV28 to TRBJ2-7; D uncertain. The germline V gene encodes CDR1 MDHEN and CDR2 SYDVKM. CDR3 length: 12 amino acids. Trimming stripped 6 bases from V and 3 bases from J, with 9 bases between. CDR3 region: CASRLKSYEQYF. CDR3 DNA sequence: TGTGCCAGCAGGTTAAAGAGCTACGAGCAGTACTTC.

Only a few counts were recorded for this clonotype. This chain's CDR3 is CAWSGGAANSYNEQFF. The CDR3 DNA follows: TGTGCCTGGAGTGGTGGTGCGGCCAACTCCTACAATGAGCAGTTCTTC. The chain recombines TRBV30 with TRBJ2-1; D unresolved. The CDR3 sequence is 16 residues long. Trimming stripped 1 base from V and 0 bases from J, with 13 bases between. Looked up from germline, CDR1 is GTSNPN and CDR2 is SVGIG (reference sequence).

This chain connects TRBV6-5 to TRBJ2-3, with 9 bases matching TRBD2. The germline CDR1 and CDR2 sequences are MNHEY and SVGAGI. CDR3 length: 17 residues. The ends lost 2 bases at V and 0 bases at J; junction bases unmatched: 6. CDR3 in amino acids: CASSYGGLAKSTDTQYF. The CDR3 DNA follows: TGTGCCAGCAGTTACGGGGGACTAGCCAAAAGCACAGATACGCAGTATTTT.

The chain carries TRBV6-5 and TRBJ2-5; TRBD1 matches 9 bases. The assigned J gene may be wrong: the sequence end matches TRBJ2-7 better. The germline V gene has CDR1 MNHEY and CDR2 SVGAGI. This CDR3 is built from 14 residues. The CDR3 here is CASSRWTGVNEQYF. In DNA form, the CDR3 reads TGTGCCAGCAGTCGATGGACAGGGGTGAACGAGCAGTACTTC.

This chain connects TRBV2 to TRBJ1-4, with D maybe TRBD1 (5 bases). V dropped 6 bases and J dropped 7 bases, with 15 bases sitting between them. The CDR3 totals 14 residues. The V gene's germline CDR1 is SNHLY and CDR2 FYNNEI. The CDR3 region has the DNA TGTGCCAGCAGAGGAGACAGTTCAGGTGAAAAACTGTTTTTT. Its translation is CASRGDSSGEKLFF.

This clonotype was counted between two and nine times. The chain combines TRBV25-1 with TRBJ2-4; either TRBD1 or TRBD2 may supply D (6 bases each). Germline values: CDR1 MGHDK, CDR2 SYGVNS. The CDR3 has 16 residues. In nucleotides, the CDR3 is TGTCTTTTACAGGTGGGGGGCAAACTAGCCAAAAACATTCAGTACTTC. Translation: CLLQVGGKLAKNIQYF.

This chain uses TRBV4-2 with TRBJ2-2, with D maybe TRBD1 (5 bases). This CDR3 is built from 16 residues. Germline V gene data show CDR1 as LGHNA and CDR2 as YNFKEQ. Trimming took off 4 bases at V and 1 base at J, with 13 bases between the two ends. CDR3 loop: CASSRSAGQNTGELFF. CDR3 coding DNA: TGTGCCAGCAGCCGGTCAGCAGGGCAGAACACCGGGGAGCTGTTTTTT.

This clonotype was observed many times. The V and J genes are TRBV7-2 and TRBJ2-4; D unresolved. Per the germline V gene, CDR1 is SGHTA and CDR2 is FQGNSA. The CDR3 consists of 13 residues. Between the trimmed V and J ends, which lost 1 base and 6 bases, there was a span of 7 bases. CDR3 amino acids: CASSLGTVNIQYF. In nucleotides, the CDR3 is TGTGCCAGCAGCTTAGGGACGGTAAACATTCAGTACTTC.

A few counts support this clonotype. The chain couples TRBV5-1 to TRBJ2-1; D might be TRBD2 (5 bases). With 0 bases removed from V and 8 bases from J, the gap between germline ends came to 12 bases. CDR1 and CDR2 (germline): SGHRS, YFSETQ. CDR3 length: 14 amino acids. The CDR3 reads CASSLVQLGDEQFF. The CDR3 DNA reads as TGCGCCAGCAGCTTGGTGCAGTTGGGAGATGAGCAGTTCTTC.

This clonotype was observed many times. The chain recombines TRBV11-2 with TRBJ2-3; D unresolved. Germline V gene sequence: CDR1 SGHAT, CDR2 FQNNGV. Trimming pared 4 bases from V and 0 bases from J, leaving 2 bases between. The CDR3 is 12 amino acids. CDR3 amino acids: CASSSSTDTQYF. The CDR3 bases are TGTGCCAGCAGCTCTAGCACAGATACGCAGTATTTT.

This clonotype has a handful of counts. In DNA form, the CDR3 reads TGTGCCAGCAGTTTCGTTAGCCGGCAAGAGACCCAGTACTTC. Its protein product is CASSFVSRQETQYF. The rearrangement joins TRBV28 to TRBJ2-5, with D unclear. This CDR3 spans 14 amino acids. CDR1 MDHEN and CDR2 SYDVKM come from the germline V gene. Between the trimmed V and J ends, which lost 3 bases and 2 bases, there was a span of 10 bases.